This T cell receptor (beta chain) was sequenced in a study of blood T cell repertoires in COVID-19. On the study more broadly: Both acute and convalescent COVID-19 samples were obtained from the United States, Italy and Spain. From T cells, B-cell-depleted T cells, or PBMCs came the material, which was cDNA or gDNA.

Germline CDR1 is SEHNR and CDR2 is FQNEAQ (reference sequence). The CDR3 extends over 14 amino acids. Trimming took 5 bases from V and 5 from J; bases not matched to a gene: 5. In the original analysis: Quantification of nucleated cells was approximated via reference gene primer amplification. Assay used: immunoSEQ multiplex PCR; TCRdb lists only in-frame clones, some missing. The DNA was the basis for D and trimming; V, J and clone size are from that table. The sample carries roughly 200,000 clones, roughly 85% recorded once. Sequenced material: peripheral blood. The chain recombines TRBV7-9 with TRBJ2-5; 10 nucleotides match TRBD1. This sequence was found in a man aged 60 to 75 with acute or convalescent COVID-19. CDR3 nucleotide sequence: TGTGCCAGCAGCCTATGGACAGGGGGGGAGACCCAGTACTTC. This encodes CASSLWTGGETQYF.